The 5 T cell receptor beta chains below come from one sample, sequenced in a study of post-analysis software for immune sequencing data. Study-wide results and limits: TRBV5-6, TRBV5-1 and TRBV20-1 were among a few TRBV segments more frequent in patients than controls.

The authors incorporated unique molecular identifiers into the TCR beta cDNA libraries. TCRdb passed the PCR reads through MiXCR, listing each CDR3 protein once. The repertoire holds approximately 730,000 distinct CDR3 sequences, with less than 35% as singletons. These receptors are not linked to any known antigen. The sample taken for sequencing was blood. These receptors originate from a girl under 18 with multiple sclerosis.

This clonotype has only a few counts. The chain employs TRBV6-5 and TRBJ2-1; D is ambiguous. Germline V gene data show CDR1 as MNHEY and CDR2 as SVGAGI. Between the trimmed V and J ends, which lost 2 bases and 3 bases, there was a span of 14 bases. The CDR3 totals 16 residues. CDR3 loop: CASSYRVEGGYNEQFF. The CDR3, as DNA: TGTGCCAGCAGTTACCGGGTGGAAGGTGGCTACAATGAGCAGTTCTTC.

This CDR3 reads CASSLAHGGSSYNEQFF. DNA of the CDR3: TGCGCCAGCAGCTTGGCCCACGGAGGGTCCTCCTACAATGAGCAGTTCTTC. The J gene is TRBJ2-1, the V gene TRBV5-1, with a possible D match to TRBD2 (6 bases). This CDR3 region has 17 residues. Germline V gives CDR1 SGHRS, CDR2 YFSETQ. V was pared by 0 bases and J by 0 bases, with 13 bases between.

V and J are TRBV6-5 and TRBJ1-6; D uncertain. Germline values: CDR1 MNHEY, CDR2 SVGAGI. V was trimmed by 1 base and J by 7 bases, leaving 20 bases between them. This CDR3 is 18 amino acids long. The CDR3 sequence is CASSYLRARTRENSPLHF. CDR3 sequence (DNA): TGTGCCAGCAGTTACTTACGGGCACGGACGAGAGAGAATTCACCCCTCCACTTT.

The V gene is TRBV20-1, the J gene TRBJ2-5; 10 bases are shared with TRBD1. V shed 7 bases, J shed 4 bases, and the junction held 12 bases outside the gene matches. CDR1 and CDR2 from the germline V gene are DFQATT and SNEGSKA (reference sequence). The CDR3 runs 15 residues. In nucleotides, the CDR3 is TGCAGTGGCGACGTCTCCGGGACAGGGGCAGAGACCCAGTACTTC. Translation gives CSGDVSGTGAETQYF.

This clonotype has only a few counts. V is TRBV28 and J is TRBJ2-3; 9 nucleotides match TRBD2. V trimming: 7 bases; J trimming: 1 base; junction bases outside the gene matches: 9. Germline V lookup: CDR1 MDHEN, CDR2 SYDVKM. The CDR3 extends over 16 amino acids. As DNA, the CDR3 is TGTGCCAGCACCTCCGGGACTAGCACGGGCACAGATACGCAGTATTTT. Protein sequence: CASTSGTSTGTDTQYF.